Below, 2 T cell receptor beta chains from the same sample are listed, as sequenced in a study of beta chain features in type 1 diabetes. General observations from the study: In all four CD4+ subsets, TCRB CDR3 length was significantly, moderately reduced in type 1 diabetes.

Isolated RNA was reverse transcribed in full, so expressed TCRB transcripts were sequenced. Assay: immunoSEQ multiplex PCR; the TCRdb copy retains only in-frame clones and omits some. The sample consists of about 700,000 clones, about an eighth of them appearing once. These receptors' targets are unknown. The sample consisted of naive CD4+ T cells from blood. Receptors originate from a young man with type 1 diabetes.

The chain is built from TRBV2 and TRBJ1-4; 8 nucleotides match TRBD1. Germline V gives CDR1 SNHLY, CDR2 FYNNEI. The CDR3 length is 16 residues. Germline trimming cut 6 bases from V and 2 bases from J; bases unmatched to any gene: 8. CDR3 bases: TGTGCCAGCAGCTATCAGGGGGCGCCGACTAATGAAAAACTGTTTTTT. The encoded protein is CASSYQGAPTNEKLFF. The variable domain in full, completed from reference TRBV2 and TRBJ1-4, reads EPEVTQTPSHQVTQMGQEVILRCVPISNHLYFYWYRQILGQKVEFLVSFYNNEISEKSEIFDDQFSVERPDGSNFTLKIRSTKLEDSAMYFCASSYQGAPTNEKLFFGSGTQLSVL.

This clone was seen more than once but under ten times. The chain is built from TRBV6-5 and TRBJ2-1, with D unclear. The CDR3 extends over 15 amino acids. CDR1 and CDR2 from the germline V gene are MNHEY and SVGAGI. V was cut by 6 bases and J by 7 bases, with 19 bases left in between. The CDR3 here is CASRETYLQGNEQFF. CDR3 nucleotide sequence: TGTGCCAGCAGAGAGACATACCTCCAAGGGAATGAGCAGTTCTTC.